This note documents a single T cell receptor beta chain sequence. Its antigen remains unidentified. The sample has other DNA sequences that encode this CDR3 too. This sample is part of a study of cytomegalovirus exposure and HLA in healthy donors. Study in general: The 120 validation repertoires and the 666 first-cohort repertoires shared a platform, a later analysis reported. General observations from the study: Most TCR sequences were rare, but some public TCRs occurred in many donors. The classifier was said to identify cytomegalovirus status with high specificity and sensitivity.

The junction had 2 bases not matched to a gene; V was cut back by 2 bases and J by 1 base. Germline V gene data show CDR1 as SEHNR and CDR2 as FQNEAQ (reference sequence). The CDR3 is 15 residues long. Generated by immunoSEQ multiplex PCR, the TCRdb table keeps only in-frame clones and is missing some. Among under 300,000 clones, 86% were seen once, and the ten largest hold about 1.2%. While the first cohort had around 700 subjects, the donors belonged to the separate validation cohort of about 130 subjects. The sequence was obtained from a woman aged 30 to 39 in good health and CMV-seropositive. The chain combines TRBV7-9 with TRBJ2-7; 10 bases map to TRBD2. Sequenced material: PBMCs. The CDR3 here is CASSLLAGDSYEQYF. The CDR3 coding sequence is TGTGCCAGCAGCTTACTAGCGGGAGATTCCTACGAGCAGTACTTC.